These 29 T cell receptor beta chains came from one sample sequenced in a study of blood T cell repertoires in COVID-19. The assay was immunoSEQ multiplex PCR, and TCRdb's table has in-frame clones only and misses some. The sample includes roughly 85,000 clones, around 74% seen only once; the top ten take around 9.5%. Specimen: peripheral blood. The receptors were sampled from a human donor in a cohort sampled during active COVID-19.

The chain couples TRBV10-3 to TRBJ2-7; D remains ambiguous. The germline V gene encodes CDR1 ENHRY and CDR2 SYGVKD. The CDR3 has 11 amino acids. V dropped 4 bases and J dropped 4 bases, with 5 bases sitting between them. The CDR3 reads CAISGAYEQYF. Written as DNA, the CDR3 is TGTGCCATCAGTGGGGCATACGAGCAGTACTTC.

The V gene is TRBV6-1, the J gene TRBJ1-1, with 9 positions matching TRBD1. Germline CDR1 and CDR2: MNHNS and SASEGT. V trimming: 3 bases; J trimming: 10 bases; junction bases outside the gene matches: 9. This CDR3 is built from 14 residues. CDR3 sequence (DNA): TGTGCCAGCAGTGACCGGGACAGGGTCCCAGGAGCTTTCTTT. The encoded protein is CASSDRDRVPGAFF.

The J gene is TRBJ2-7, the V gene TRBV5-1; tentatively, D is TRBD2 (6 bases). The CDR3 is 14 amino acids. CDR1 and CDR2 from the germline V gene are SGHRS and YFSETQ. V was trimmed by 4 bases and J by 5 bases, leaving 16 bases between them. CDR3 residues: CASSVHSGTDEQYF. The DNA for the CDR3 is TGCGCCAGCAGCGTCCATTCCGGGACTGACGAGCAGTACTTC. Complete variable domain (other parts from reference TRBV5-1 and TRBJ2-7): KAGVTQTPRYLIKTRGQQVTLSCSPISGHRSVSWYQQTPGQGLQFLFEYFSETQRNKGNFPGRFSGRQFSNSRSEMNVSTLELGDSALYLCASSVHSGTDEQYFGPGTRLTVT.

The chain employs TRBV30 and TRBJ1-2, with D uncertain. This CDR3 comprises 13 residues. V gave up 0 bases and J gave up 4 bases, with 9 bases separating them. Germline V gene data show CDR1 as GTSNPN and CDR2 as SVGIG (reference sequence). The chain's CDR3 is CAWSVGGGYGYTF. CDR3 in DNA: TGTGCCTGGAGTGTAGGTGGCGGCTATGGCTACACCTTC.

The rearrangement joins TRBV29-1 to TRBJ1-1; D remains ambiguous. Germline assignment: CDR1 SQVTM and CDR2 ANQGSEA. The CDR3 spans 13 residues. V was shortened by 5 bases and J by 5 bases, with 15 bases between the two germline ends. The CDR3 reads CSVRPEVRTEAFF. For the CDR3, the DNA is TGCAGCGTTAGGCCAGAGGTGAGGACTGAAGCTTTCTTT.

The chain employs TRBV19 and TRBJ2-2; TRBD1 matches at 8 bases. V was clipped by 3 bases and J by 6 bases; unmatched bases: 6. The CDR3 is 15 amino acids. CDR1 LNHDA and CDR2 SQIVND come from the germline V gene (reference sequence). The CDR3 here is CASSITGGIAGELFF. CDR3 bases: TGTGCCAGTAGTATCACAGGGGGAATAGCCGGGGAGCTGTTTTTT.

The rearrangement links TRBV7-9 to TRBJ2-3, with D possibly matching TRBD1 (6 bases). The CDR3 has 16 residues. Trimming left V 5 bases short and J 0 bases short, with 15 bases between. Germline values: CDR1 SEHNR, CDR2 FQNEAQ (reference sequence). The CDR3 bases are TGTGCCAGCAGCAGAAGGACAGTCTCTAGCACAGATACGCAGTATTTT. Amino acids: CASSRRTVSSTDTQYF. The variable domain in full, with the rest retrieved from reference TRBV7-9 and TRBJ2-3, is DTGVSQNPRHKITKRGQNVTFRCDPISEHNRLYWYRQTLGQGPEFLTYFQNEAQLEKSRLLSDRFSAERPKGSFSTLEIQRTEQGDSAMYLCASSRRTVSSTDTQYFGPGTRLTVL.

The chain is built from TRBV28 and TRBJ1-3; D is perhaps TRBD1 (6 bases). There are 14 residues in the CDR3. V lost 10 bases to trimming and J lost 2 bases, with 15 bases between them. In germline, CDR1 is MDHEN, CDR2 SYDVKM. In DNA, the CDR3 is TGTGCCACCGAGGGGGGGGTAGCTGGAAACACCATATATTTT. This encodes CATEGGVAGNTIYF.

The chain links TRBV5-4 to TRBJ2-7; D might be TRBD1 (7 bases). Looked up from germline, CDR1 is SGHNT and CDR2 is YYREEE (reference sequence). The CDR3 loop spans 14 amino acids. V lost 4 bases and J lost 3, with 14 bases in between. The CDR3 DNA sequence: TGTGCCAGCAGCGTCGCGGGACAGATCTACGAGCAGTACTTC. Residues: CASSVAGQIYEQYF. The full variable domain, with the rest looked up from reference TRBV5-4 and TRBJ2-7, is ETGVTQSPTHLIKTRGQQVTLRCSSQSGHNTVSWYQQALGQGPQFIFQYYREEENGRGNFPPRFSGLQFPNYSSELNVNALELDDSALYLCASSVAGQIYEQYFGPGTRLTVT.

V and J are TRBV9 and TRBJ2-5, with unresolved D. The CDR3 is made up of 15 amino acids. V lost 2 bases and J 4 bases, leaving 15 bases between the germline ends. Germline V lookup: CDR1 SGDLS, CDR2 YYNGEE. The CDR3 loop reads CASSVFAEYGETQYF. CDR3 coding DNA: TGTGCCAGCAGCGTCTTTGCGGAATACGGAGAGACCCAGTACTTC.

The chain couples TRBV2 to TRBJ1-3, with D possibly matching TRBD1 (5 bases). The length of the CDR3 is 15 residues. Germline-derived CDR1 and CDR2 are SNHLY and FYNNEI. V gave up 7 bases and J gave up 0 bases, with 13 bases separating them. The CDR3 protein is CASTAGYGSGNTIYF. The CDR3 region has the DNA TGTGCCAGCACAGCAGGGTACGGCTCTGGAAACACCATATATTTT.

This chain uses TRBV5-1 with TRBJ2-7, with TRBD2 identical over 11 bases. Germline-derived CDR1 and CDR2 are SGHRS and YFSETQ. V was pared by 0 bases and J by 6 bases, with 8 bases of the junction left unmatched. The CDR3 has 16 residues. The DNA for the CDR3 is TGCGCCAGCAGCTTGGGGATAGCGGGGGGGCCTGCCGAGCAGTACTTC. As protein: CASSLGIAGGPAEQYF.

The chain couples TRBV2 to TRBJ1-2, with D unresolved. Germline CDR1 SNHLY, CDR2 FYNNEI. Trimming shortened V by 3 bases and J by 5 bases, and 4 bases separated the two germline ends. The CDR3 is 11 residues long. The CDR3 DNA reads as TGTGCCAGCAGTGAGAGTTATGGCTACACCTTC. It codes for CASSESYGYTF.

The chain has TRBV6-6 and TRBJ1-3, with D hard to call. The germline gives CDR1 MNHNY, CDR2 SVGAGI (reference sequence). Between the trimmed V and J ends, which lost 10 bases and 0 bases, there was a span of 16 bases. This CDR3 has 15 residues. The CDR3 protein is CATSAVPDSGNTIYF. The CDR3 bases are TGTGCCACTTCCGCAGTCCCCGACTCTGGAAACACCATATATTTT.

The CDR3 loop reads CASSYSRQNYGYTF. For the CDR3, the DNA is TGTGCCAGCAGTTACTCGAGACAGAACTATGGCTACACCTTC. J is TRBJ1-2 and V is TRBV6-2 or TRBV6-3, with D maybe TRBD1 (5 bases). Germline lookup yields CDR1 MNHEY and CDR2 SVGEGT. The CDR3 spans 14 residues. Trimming left V 0 bases short and J 2 bases short, with 7 bases between.

This clone was seen a handful of times. The V call is TRBV11-2, the J call TRBJ2-5; 8 bases are a match to TRBD2. Germline assignment: CDR1 SGHAT and CDR2 FQNNGV. V trimming: 1 base; J trimming: 5 bases; junction bases outside the gene matches: 6. This CDR3 region has 15 residues. CDR3 in amino acids: CASSLGRGGVETQYF. The CDR3 DNA reads as TGTGCCAGCAGCTTAGGCCGGGGGGGAGTGGAGACCCAGTACTTC.

The chain combines TRBV9 with TRBJ2-7; D is unclear. The V gene lost 4 bases and the J gene lost 0 bases, with 11 bases spanning the gap. The CDR3 runs 14 residues. Germline loops: CDR1 SGDLS, CDR2 YYNGEE. CDR3 in amino acids: CASSPRHPSYEQYF. In DNA, the CDR3 is TGTGCCAGCAGCCCGAGACACCCCTCCTACGAGCAGTACTTC.

Remarks on this clone: The same CDR3 is also encoded by other DNA sequences in this sample. The CDR3 sequence is CASSPSGGETQYF. The CDR3 DNA sequence: TGTGCCAGCAGCCCTAGCGGGGGAGAGACCCAGTACTTC. The chain links TRBV12-3 or TRBV12-4 to TRBJ2-5; 10 bases map to TRBD2. Losses at the gene ends were 6 bases for V and 4 bases for J; bases not matched to a gene: 2. The CDR3 is 13 residues long.

This clone was recorded once. The V and J genes are TRBV7-9 and TRBJ1-2; TRBD1 is a possible D gene (6 bases). CDR3 length equals 16 residues. V was pared by 0 bases and J by 1 base, with 12 bases between. Germline-derived CDR1 and CDR2 are SEHNR and FQNEAQ (reference sequence). The chain's CDR3 is CASSLAGGGFNYGYTF. Here the CDR3 DNA reads TGTGCCAGCAGCTTAGCGGGAGGGGGGTTTAACTATGGCTACACCTTC.

This chain connects TRBV18 to TRBJ1-1, with TRBD1 as a possible D gene (6 bases). Trimming stripped 6 bases from V and 3 bases from J, with 14 bases between. The CDR3 runs 14 residues. Germline V gene sequence: CDR1 KGHSH, CDR2 LQKENI. Written as DNA, the CDR3 is TGTGCCAGCTCGCTCGACAGGACCTACACTGAAGCTTTCTTT. Translating gives CASSLDRTYTEAFF.

The chain employs TRBV30 and TRBJ1-6, with a tentative D call TRBD1 (6 bases). The germline gives CDR1 GTSNPN, CDR2 SVGIG (reference sequence). The CDR3 is made up of 12 amino acids. The V end lost 7 bases, the J end lost 5 bases, and 9 bases lay between the germline ends. The CDR3 sequence: CASDRDNSPLHF. CDR3 bases: TGTGCCTCGGACAGAGATAATTCACCCCTCCACTTT.

The gene calls are TRBV19 and TRBJ1-2, with TRBD1 identical over 7 bases. The CDR3 runs 14 residues. The trim removed 5 bases at V and 6 bases at J, leaving 9 bases unmatched. CDR1 is LNHDA and CDR2 is SQIVND in the germline V gene (reference sequence). This CDR3 is CASSDDRAANGYTF. The CDR3 region has the DNA TGTGCCAGTAGTGACGACAGGGCAGCGAATGGCTACACCTTC.

This clone was detected a few times. J is TRBJ2-7 and V is TRBV12-3 or TRBV12-4; 8 positions agree with TRBD1. After removal of 0 bases from V and 10 bases from J, the junction contained 2 bases not matched to a gene. The CDR3 is 12 amino acids. The CDR3 protein is CASSLAAGGQYF. Here the CDR3 DNA reads TGTGCCAGCAGTTTAGCGGCAGGGGGCCAGTACTTC.

The chain recombines TRBV7-9 with TRBJ1-5; D ambiguous. This CDR3 comprises 13 residues. Trimming took off 1 base at V and 6 bases at J, with 7 bases between the two ends. CDR1 and CDR2 from the germline V gene are SEHNR and FQNEAQ (reference sequence). CDR3 sequence reads: CASSLGGSQPQHF. CDR3 bases: TGTGCCAGCAGCTTAGGAGGGTCTCAGCCCCAGCATTTT.

This chain links TRBV9 with TRBJ2-5, with 7 nucleotides matching TRBD2. This CDR3 region has 14 residues. Germline V CDR1 and CDR2: SGDLS, YYNGEE. Germline trimming cut 0 bases from V and 6 bases from J; bases unmatched to any gene: 5. The CDR3 coding sequence is TGTGCCAGCAGCGTAGATGAGGGAGGGAAGACCCAGTACTTC. It is translated as CASSVDEGGKTQYF.

The V gene is TRBV7-9, the J gene TRBJ2-7, with 8 bases fitting TRBD1. This CDR3 comprises 12 residues. V shed 6 bases and J 2 bases; nucleotides not matched to a gene: 0. CDR1 is SEHNR and CDR2 is FQNEAQ in the germline V gene (reference sequence). In DNA form, the CDR3 reads TGTGCCAGCAGACAGGGGGCCTACGAGCAGTACTTC. It specifies CASRQGAYEQYF.

The chain links TRBV7-6 to TRBJ2-5; no clear D gene. Per germline, CDR1 SGHVS and CDR2 FNYEAQ. The CDR3 length is 13 residues. V lost 3 bases and J lost 5, with 10 bases in between. The DNA of the CDR3 is TGTGCCAGCAGCTTGGGTCCCAGGGAGACCCAGTACTTC. Its translation: CASSLGPRETQYF.

This chain joins TRBV6-1 and TRBJ2-7; TRBD1 matches at 12 bases. The CDR3 runs 15 residues. CDR1 is MNHNS and CDR2 is SASEGT in the germline V gene. Trimming took 3 bases from V and 6 from J; bases not matched to a gene: 6. The chain's CDR3 is CASSDSGTGGSEQYF. CDR3 sequence (DNA): TGTGCCAGCAGTGATTCCGGGACAGGGGGCTCCGAGCAGTACTTC.

This chain joins TRBV12-3 or TRBV12-4 and TRBJ1-1; D not certain. V lost 7 bases, J lost 0 bases, and 9 bases lay in between. The CDR3 loop spans 13 amino acids. The CDR3 DNA follows: TGTGCCAGCATTAGACATTTGAACACTGAAGCTTTCTTT. This sequence encodes CASIRHLNTEAFF.